A single sample gave rise to the 3 T cell receptor beta chains below, sequenced in a study of T cell repertoires in cytomegalovirus infection. One entry per CDR3 protein, called by TCRdb with MiXCR from the reads. The sample holds around 260,000 distinct CDR3 sequences; 25% are singletons and the top ten take about 14%. Sequencing input: PBMCs. The source of these receptors is a human donor in good health (CMV status not recorded). Some clones in this sample may be carry-over from other donors' samples.

The sample holds many counts of this clonotype. The chain carries TRBV28 and TRBJ2-5; 9 nucleotides match TRBD2. Germline V CDR1 and CDR2: MDHEN, SYDVKM. The CDR3 totals 14 residues. V lost 5 bases, J lost 5 bases, and 6 bases stayed unmatched. This chain's CDR3 is CASSPLAGRETQYF. In DNA form, the CDR3 reads TGTGCCAGCAGTCCGCTAGCGGGGAGGGAGACCCAGTACTTC.

This clonotype appeared a single time. This chain joins TRBV2 and TRBJ2-5; no firm D call. V lost 5 bases, J lost 1 base, and 11 bases lay in between. The CDR3 runs 14 residues. Per the germline V gene, CDR1 is SNHLY and CDR2 is FYNNEI. CDR3: CASSPGPFQETQYF. CDR3 in DNA: TGTGCCAGCAGTCCCGGGCCATTCCAAGAGACCCAGTACTTC.

This clonotype occurred a few times. V and J are TRBV5-1 and TRBJ1-4, with 9 bases fitting TRBD1. The CDR3 is 15 residues long. The V and J ends lost 4 bases and 8 bases, in that order; junction bases with no gene match: 9. Germline V gives CDR1 SGHRS, CDR2 YFSETQ. The CDR3 here is CASSTFGQGKEKLFF. The CDR3 DNA is TGCGCCAGCAGCACCTTCGGACAGGGGAAGGAAAAACTGTTTTTT.